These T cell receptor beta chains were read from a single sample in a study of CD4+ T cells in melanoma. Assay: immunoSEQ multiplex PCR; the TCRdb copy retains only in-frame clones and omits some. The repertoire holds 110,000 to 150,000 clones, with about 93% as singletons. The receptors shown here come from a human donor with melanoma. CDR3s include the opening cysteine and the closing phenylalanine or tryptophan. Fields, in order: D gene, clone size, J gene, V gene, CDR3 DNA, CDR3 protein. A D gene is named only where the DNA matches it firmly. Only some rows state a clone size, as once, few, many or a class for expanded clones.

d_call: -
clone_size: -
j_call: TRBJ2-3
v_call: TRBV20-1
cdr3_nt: TGCAGTGCCCCCAGGGCAGATACGCAGTATTTT
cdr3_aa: CSAPRADTQYF

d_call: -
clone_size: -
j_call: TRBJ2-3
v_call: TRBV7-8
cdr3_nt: TGTGCCAGCAGCTTAGTTAACAGGGATTGGACAGATACGCAGTATTTT
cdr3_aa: CASSLVNRDWTDTQYF

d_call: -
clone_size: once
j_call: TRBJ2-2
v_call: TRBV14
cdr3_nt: TGTGCCAGCAGCCGCGGGACGAACACCGGGGAGCTGTTTTTT
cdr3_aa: CASSRGTNTGELFF

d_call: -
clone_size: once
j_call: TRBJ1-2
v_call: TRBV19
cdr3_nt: TGTGCCAGTAGTATCGCGCGGGGCTACACCTTC
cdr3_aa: CASSIARGYTF

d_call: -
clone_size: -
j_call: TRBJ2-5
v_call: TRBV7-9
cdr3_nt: TGTGCCAGCAGCTTAGCGTCGACTAGATCAGAGACCCAGTACTTC
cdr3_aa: CASSLASTRSETQYF

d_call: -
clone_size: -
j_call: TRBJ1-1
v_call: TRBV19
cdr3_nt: TGTGCCAGTGGGCAGAGGAACACTGAAGCTTTCTTT
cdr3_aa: CASGQRNTEAFF

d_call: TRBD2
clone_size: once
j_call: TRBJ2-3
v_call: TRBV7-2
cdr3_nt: TGTGCCAGCAGTTCTAGCGGGGGGGTGGGAGATACGCAGTATTTT
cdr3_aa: CASSSSGGVGDTQYF

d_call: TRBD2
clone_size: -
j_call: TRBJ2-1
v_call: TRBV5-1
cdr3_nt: TGCGCCAGCAGCGGTATTCGGGGGGGGGCCGACAATGAGCAGTTCTTC
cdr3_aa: CASSGIRGGADNEQFF

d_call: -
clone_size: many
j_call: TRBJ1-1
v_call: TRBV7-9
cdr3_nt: TGTGCCAGCGGCCCGATAGACGCTGAAGCTTTCTTT
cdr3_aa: CASGPIDAEAFF

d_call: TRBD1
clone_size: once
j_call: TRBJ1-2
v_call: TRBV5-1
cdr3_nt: TGCGCCAGCAGCCAAGGGGGCGGGATGTATGGCTACACCTTC
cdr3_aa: CASSQGGGMYGYTF

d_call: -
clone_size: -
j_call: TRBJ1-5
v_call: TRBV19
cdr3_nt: TGTGCCAGTAGTATTAGCGGGAACAATCAGCCCCAGCATTTT
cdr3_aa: CASSISGNNQPQHF

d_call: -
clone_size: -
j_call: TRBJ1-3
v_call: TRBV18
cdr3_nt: TGTGCCAGCTCACCTAACCCCCCACGCTCTGGAAACACCATATATTTT
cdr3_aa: CASSPNPPRSGNTIYF

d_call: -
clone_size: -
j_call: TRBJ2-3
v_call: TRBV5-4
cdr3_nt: TGTGCCAGCAGCTCGACAAGTCAGTCTTCTAACACAGATACGCAGTATTTT
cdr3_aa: CASSSTSQSSNTDTQYF

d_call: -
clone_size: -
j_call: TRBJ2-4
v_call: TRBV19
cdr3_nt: TGTGCCAGTAGTCTACGGTGGCGACTTACAAAAACGCAAGCCAAAAACATTCAGTACTTC
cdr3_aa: CASSLRWRLTKTQAKNIQYF

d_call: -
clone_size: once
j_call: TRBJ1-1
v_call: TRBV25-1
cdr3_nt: TGTGCCAGCGTCGGGAGACTGAACACTGAAGCTTTCTTT
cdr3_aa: CASVGRLNTEAFF

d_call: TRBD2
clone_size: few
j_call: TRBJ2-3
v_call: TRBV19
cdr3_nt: TGTGCCTCCCAACCGGGACTAGCGGGACTAACAGATACGCAGTATTTT
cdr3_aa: CASQPGLAGLTDTQYF

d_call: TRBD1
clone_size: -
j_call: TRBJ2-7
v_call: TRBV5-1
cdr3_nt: TGCGCCAGCTACCCTGGGACAGGGGGGTACGAGCAGTACTTC
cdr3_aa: CASYPGTGGYEQYF

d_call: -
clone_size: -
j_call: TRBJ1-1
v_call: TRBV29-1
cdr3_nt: TGCAGCGACACAGGCCAGACTCGGAACACTGAAGCTTTCTTT
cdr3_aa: CSDTGQTRNTEAFF

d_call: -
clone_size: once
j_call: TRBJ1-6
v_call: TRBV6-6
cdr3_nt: TGTGCCAGCAGGGACGGGAGCTCCTATAATTCACCCCTCCACTTT
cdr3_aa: CASRDGSSYNSPLHF

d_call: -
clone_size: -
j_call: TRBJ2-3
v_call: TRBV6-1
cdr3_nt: TGTGCCAGCATGAGCAGCGAAAGCACAGATACGCAGTATTTT
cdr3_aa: CASMSSESTDTQYF

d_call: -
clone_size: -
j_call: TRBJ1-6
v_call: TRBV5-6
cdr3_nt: TGTGCCAGCAGCTTGTGGGCGGCTAGCAATTCACCCCTCCACTTT
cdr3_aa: CASSLWAASNSPLHF

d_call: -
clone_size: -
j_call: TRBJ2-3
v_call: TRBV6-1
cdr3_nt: TGTGCCAGCAGCCACCGGGACGGCACAGATACGCAGTATTTT
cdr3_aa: CASSHRDGTDTQYF

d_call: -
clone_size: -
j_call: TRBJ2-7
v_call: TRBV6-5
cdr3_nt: TGTGCCAGCAGTTACCGGCAGAACTTCTACGAGCAGTACTTC
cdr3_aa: CASSYRQNFYEQYF

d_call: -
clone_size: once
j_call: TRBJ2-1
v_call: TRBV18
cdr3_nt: TGTGCCAGCTCATTAGCTATCAATGAGCAGTTCTTC
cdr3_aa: CASSLAINEQFF

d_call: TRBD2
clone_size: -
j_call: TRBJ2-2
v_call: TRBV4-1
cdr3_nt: TGCGCCAGCAGCCAAGGTAGCGGGGGGGCGTCGCTGGGGGAGCTGTTTTTT
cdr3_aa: CASSQGSGGASLGELFF

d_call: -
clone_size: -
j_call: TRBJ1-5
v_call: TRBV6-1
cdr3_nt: TGTGCCAGCACAAGGACGGGCAATCAGCCCCAGCATTTT
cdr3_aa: CASTRTGNQPQHF

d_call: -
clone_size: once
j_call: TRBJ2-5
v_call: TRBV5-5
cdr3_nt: TGTGCCAGCAGCTCGATTGACAGCAGCCAGTACTTC
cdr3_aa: CASSSIDSSQYF

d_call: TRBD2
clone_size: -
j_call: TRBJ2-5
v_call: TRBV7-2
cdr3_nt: TGTGCCAGCAGCTCAAGGACTAGCGGCTATGAGACCCAGTACTTC
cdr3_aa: CASSSRTSGYETQYF

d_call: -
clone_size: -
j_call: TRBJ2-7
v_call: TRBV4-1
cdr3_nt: TGCGCCAGCAGCCAAGTACAGGGAGCCTACGAGCAGTACTTC
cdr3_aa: CASSQVQGAYEQYF

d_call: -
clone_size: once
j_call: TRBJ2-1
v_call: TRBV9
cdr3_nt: TGTGCCAGCAGCGTAGGGACAGCTTTCAATGAGCAGTTCTTC
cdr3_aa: CASSVGTAFNEQFF

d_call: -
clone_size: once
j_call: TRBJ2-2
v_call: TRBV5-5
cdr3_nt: TGTGCCAGCAGCTTGGGACTGATCACCGGGGAGCTGTTTTTT
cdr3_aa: CASSLGLITGELFF

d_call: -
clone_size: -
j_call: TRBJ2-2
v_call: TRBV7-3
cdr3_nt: TGTGCCAGCAGCAGACTAGGGTCCACCGGGGAGCTGTTTTTT
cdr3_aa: CASSRLGSTGELFF

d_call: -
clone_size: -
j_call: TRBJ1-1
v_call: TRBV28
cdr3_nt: TGTGCCAGCAGTTTTCGGAACACTGAAGCTTTCTTT
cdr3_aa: CASSFRNTEAFF

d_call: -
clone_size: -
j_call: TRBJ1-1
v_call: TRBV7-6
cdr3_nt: TGTGCCAGCAGCCCGGGGAGTAACCGTGAAGCTTTCTTT
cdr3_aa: CASSPGSNREAFF

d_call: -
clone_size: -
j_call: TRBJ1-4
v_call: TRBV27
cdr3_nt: TGTGCCAGCAGTTACAGACTCGGTGAAAAACTGTTTTTT
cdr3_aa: CASSYRLGEKLFF

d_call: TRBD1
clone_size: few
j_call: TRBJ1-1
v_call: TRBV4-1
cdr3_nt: TGCGCCAGCAGCCAAAGTCGACAGGGGGCTAACAGTGAAGCTTTCTTT
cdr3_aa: CASSQSRQGANSEAFF

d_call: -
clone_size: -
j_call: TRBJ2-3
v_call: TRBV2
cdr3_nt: TGTGCCAGCAGTGAACTGGCGACAGATACGCAGTATTTT
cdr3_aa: CASSELATDTQYF

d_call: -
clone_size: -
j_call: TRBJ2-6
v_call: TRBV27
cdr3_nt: TGTGCCAGCAGCACGCACTCTGGGGCCAACGTCCTGACTTTC
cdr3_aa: CASSTHSGANVLTF

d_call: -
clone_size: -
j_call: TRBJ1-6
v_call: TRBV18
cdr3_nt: TGTGCCAGCTCCCCGGGGAGGGACTCACCCCTCCACTTT
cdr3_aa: CASSPGRDSPLHF

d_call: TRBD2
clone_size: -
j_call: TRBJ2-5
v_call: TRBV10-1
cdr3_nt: TGCGCCAGCAGTGAGGGTACTAGCGGGGGGGCCAGGGAGACCCAGTACTTC
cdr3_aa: CASSEGTSGGARETQYF

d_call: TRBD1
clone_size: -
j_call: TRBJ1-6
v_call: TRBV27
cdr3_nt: TGTGCCAGCAGGGTAGGACAGGGGACCTATAATTCACCCCTCCACTTT
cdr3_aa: CASRVGQGTYNSPLHF

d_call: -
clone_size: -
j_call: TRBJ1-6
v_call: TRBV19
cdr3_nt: TGTGCCAGTAGCCGCGGGGCGACGCCCCTCCACTTT
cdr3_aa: CASSRGATPLHF

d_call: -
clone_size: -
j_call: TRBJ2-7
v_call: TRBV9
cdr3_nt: TGTGCCAGCAATCTCGGGGGTGCCGACTACGAGCAGTACTTC
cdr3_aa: CASNLGGADYEQYF

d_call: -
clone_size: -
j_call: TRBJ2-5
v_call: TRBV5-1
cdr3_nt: TGCGCCAGCAGCTCCCGGGACTCACGGCAAGGGACCCAGTACTTC
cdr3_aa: CASSSRDSRQGTQYF

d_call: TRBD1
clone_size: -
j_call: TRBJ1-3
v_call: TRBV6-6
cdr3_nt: TGTGCCAGCAGTTCTAAACAGGGGGCCTCTGGAAACACCATATATTTT
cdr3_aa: CASSSKQGASGNTIYF

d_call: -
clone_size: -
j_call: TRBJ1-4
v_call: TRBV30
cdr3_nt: TGTGCCTGGAGCCGGCAAAATTTGGGCGAAAAACTGTTTTTT
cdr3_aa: CAWSRQNLGEKLFF

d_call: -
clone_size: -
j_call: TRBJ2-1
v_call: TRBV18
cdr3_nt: TGTGCCAGCTCAGCGTCATCCGCCAATGAGCAGTTCTTC
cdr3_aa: CASSASSANEQFF

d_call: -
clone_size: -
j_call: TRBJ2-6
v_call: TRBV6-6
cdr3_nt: TGTGCCAGCACTCCTTCTGGGGCCAACGTCCTGACTTTC
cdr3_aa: CASTPSGANVLTF

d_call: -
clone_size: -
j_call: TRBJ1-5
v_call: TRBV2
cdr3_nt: TGTGCCAGCAGTGAGAGCGGGACTCCCAATCAGCCCCAGCATTTT
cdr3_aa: CASSESGTPNQPQHF

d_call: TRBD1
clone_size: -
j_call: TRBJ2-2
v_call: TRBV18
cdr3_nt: TGTGCCAGCTCGCCCGGGACAGGGATCTCCGGGGAGCTGTTTTTT
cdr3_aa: CASSPGTGISGELFF

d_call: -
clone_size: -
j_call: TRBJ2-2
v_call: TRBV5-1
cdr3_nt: TGCGCCAGCAGCTTGGCCGACGGGGGCCAGAACACCGGGGAGCTGTTTTTT
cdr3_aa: CASSLADGGQNTGELFF

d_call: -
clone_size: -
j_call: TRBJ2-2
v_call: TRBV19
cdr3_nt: TGTGCCGGCGGGGCCACCGGGGAGCTGTTTTTT
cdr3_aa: CAGGATGELFF

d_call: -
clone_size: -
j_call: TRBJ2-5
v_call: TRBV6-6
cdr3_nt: TGTGCCAGCAGTTACGAGGGACGTAAAGAGACCCAGTACTTC
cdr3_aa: CASSYEGRKETQYF

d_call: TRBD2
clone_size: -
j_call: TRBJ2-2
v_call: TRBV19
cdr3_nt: TGTGCCAGTAGTCCTCTAGCGGGGGGCTGGACCGGGGAGCTGTTTTTT
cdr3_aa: CASSPLAGGWTGELFF

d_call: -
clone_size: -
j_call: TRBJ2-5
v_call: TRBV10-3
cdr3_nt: TGTGCCAACCCTAGCGTGGGGGGAGAGACCCAGTACTTC
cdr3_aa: CANPSVGGETQYF

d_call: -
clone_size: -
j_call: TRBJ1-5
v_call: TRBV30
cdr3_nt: TGTGCCTGGAGTGTAGGGCAAAGGTATCAGCCCCAGCATTTT
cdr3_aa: CAWSVGQRYQPQHF

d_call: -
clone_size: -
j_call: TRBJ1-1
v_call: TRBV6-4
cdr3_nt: TGTGCCAGCAGGCCTAGAAGTGGGTACACTGAAGCTTTCTTT
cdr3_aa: CASRPRSGYTEAFF